The 25 T cell receptor beta chains below were found in one sample sequenced in a study of cytomegalovirus exposure and HLA in healthy donors. Use of 60 Vbeta and 13 Jbeta primers characterized the PCR. Data came from immunoSEQ multiplex PCR; TCRdb stores just in-frame clones and leaves some out. Of over 100,000 clones listed, 65% to 90% were seen once; the top ten hold less than 2.5%. Source material: PBMCs. The receptors shown here come from a man between 25 and 39 years old in good health and CMV-seronegative.

This clone was counted only a few times. The chain joins TRBV6-6 to TRBJ2-3; 7 bases agree with TRBD1. CDR1 is MNHNY, CDR2 SVGAGI, per germline (reference sequence). This CDR3 comprises 14 residues. V dropped 2 bases and J dropped 2; count of bases not matched to a gene: 1. CDR3 coding DNA: TGTGCCAGCAGTTACGACAGGGACACAGATACGCAGTATTTT. Its translation is CASSYDRDTDTQYF.

The chain links TRBV5-4 to TRBJ2-7, with TRBD1 matching 10 bases. V was clipped by 4 bases and J by 2 bases; unmatched bases: 3. CDR3 length: 14 residues. Germline V gives CDR1 SGHNT, CDR2 YYREEE (reference sequence). CDR3: CASSIGQGAYEQYF. CDR3 DNA: TGTGCCAGCAGCATCGGACAGGGGGCCTACGAGCAGTACTTC. Filled out from reference TRBV5-4 and TRBJ2-7, the complete variable domain reads ETGVTQSPTHLIKTRGQQVTLRCSSQSGHNTVSWYQQALGQGPQFIFQYYREEENGRGNFPPRFSGLQFPNYSSELNVNALELDDSALYLCASSIGQGAYEQYFGPGTRLTVT.

The chain has TRBV4-2 and TRBJ2-7; 10 nucleotides agree with TRBD2. J lost 7 bases, V lost 0 bases, and 9 bases had no gene match. The CDR3 runs to 16 residues. Germline V gene data show CDR1 as LGHNA and CDR2 as YNFKEQ. The CDR3 protein is CASSQDPSGGAGEQYF. Written as DNA, the CDR3 is TGTGCCAGCAGCCAAGATCCAAGCGGGGGGGCCGGGGAGCAGTACTTC.

The chain uses TRBV2 and TRBJ1-2; tentative D call: TRBD1 (5 bases). Germline values: CDR1 SNHLY, CDR2 FYNNEI. V was trimmed by 8 bases and J by 6 bases, leaving 16 bases between them. This CDR3 region has 13 residues. The CDR3, as DNA: TGTGCCAGCGACGGGGGTACTATTCATGGCTACACCTTC. It is translated as CASDGGTIHGYTF.

The chain links TRBV6-5 to TRBJ1-1; D may be TRBD1 (6 bases). The length of the CDR3 is 14 residues. V gave up 2 bases and J gave up 3 bases, with 10 bases separating them. The germline V gene has CDR1 MNHEY and CDR2 SVGAGI. Here the CDR3 reads CASSYQGKDTEAFF. The CDR3 bases are TGTGCCAGCAGTTACCAGGGGAAGGACACTGAAGCTTTCTTT.

V and J are TRBV6-5 and TRBJ2-1; TRBD1 agrees at 9 bases. This CDR3 comprises 14 residues. Per germline, CDR1 MNHEY and CDR2 SVGAGI. Trimming took 6 bases from V and 7 from J; bases not matched to a gene: 7. The CDR3: CASSLPTGGNEQFF. In DNA, the CDR3 is TGTGCCAGCAGCTTACCGACAGGGGGGAATGAGCAGTTCTTC.

This clone was seen more than once but under ten times. The chain carries TRBV2 and TRBJ1-2, with D unresolved. The V end was cut by 0 bases, the J end by 1 base, with 6 bases between. There are 14 residues in the CDR3. The V gene's germline CDR1 is SNHLY and CDR2 FYNNEI. The CDR3 loop is CASSEAPVNYGYTF. The CDR3, as DNA: TGTGCCAGCAGTGAAGCGCCGGTTAACTATGGCTACACCTTC.

The table lists this clone with a few counts. The V gene is TRBV6-5, the J gene TRBJ2-3, with 10 bases that match TRBD2. Germline values: CDR1 MNHEY, CDR2 SVGAGI. The CDR3 has 15 amino acids. The V segment lost 4 bases and the J segment 1 base; nucleotides outside the gene matches: 2. Here the CDR3 reads CASSSSGGGTDTQYF. In nucleotides, the CDR3 is TGTGCCAGCAGTTCTAGCGGGGGCGGCACAGATACGCAGTATTTT.

The chain has TRBV10-1 and TRBJ2-3; D may be TRBD2 (5 bases). Germline CDR1 WNHNN, CDR2 SYGVQD (reference sequence). This CDR3 spans 14 amino acids. Trimming left V 3 bases short and J 0 bases short, with 7 bases between. The CDR3 loop is CASSELVSTDTQYF. The CDR3 DNA reads as TGCGCCAGCAGTGAACTAGTCAGCACAGATACGCAGTATTTT.

This clone came up a few times. This sequence joins TRBV9 and TRBJ1-4, with TRBD1 identical over 9 bases. V gave up 3 bases and J gave up 9 bases; unmatched junction bases: 6. Germline V lookup: CDR1 SGDLS, CDR2 YYNGEE. The CDR3 length is 14 residues. The CDR3 sequence is CASSGTGDLKKLFF. The CDR3, as DNA: TGTGCCAGCAGCGGGACAGGGGATTTGAAAAAACTGTTTTTT.

The gene calls are TRBV7-9 and TRBJ1-2, with a possible D match to TRBD1 (6 bases). Germline V gene data show CDR1 as SEHNR and CDR2 as FQNEAQ (reference sequence). This CDR3 contains 13 residues. Between the trimmed V and J ends, which lost 8 bases and 3 bases, there was a span of 13 bases. CDR3 residues: CASGLQGHYGYTF. The CDR3 coding sequence is TGTGCCAGCGGACTCCAGGGGCACTATGGCTACACCTTC.

The chain has TRBV5-1 and TRBJ2-7; TRBD1 agrees at 11 bases. Germline CDR1 and CDR2: SGHRS and YFSETQ. The CDR3 is 13 amino acids. Germline trimming cut 4 bases from V and 10 bases from J; bases unmatched to any gene: 7. CDR3 sequence: CASSVGQGARQYF. The CDR3 coding sequence is TGCGCCAGCAGCGTTGGACAGGGGGCGCGTCAGTACTTC.

This chain links TRBV5-5 with TRBJ2-3, with 9 nucleotides matching TRBD2. Germline V gene lookup returns CDR1 SGHKS and CDR2 YYEKEE (reference sequence). This CDR3 has 17 amino acids. The V gene end was trimmed by 0 bases and the J gene end by 3 bases; junction bases not matched to a gene: 8. This CDR3 reads CASSLGGAGGLTDTQYF. The CDR3 DNA reads TGTGCCAGCAGCTTGGGCGGGGCGGGGGGGCTGACAGATACGCAGTATTTT.

This clone showed up just a few times. The CDR3 DNA reads TGCGCCAGCAGACTCAGCTTTAGACAGGGTTCGACCTACGAGCAGTACTTC. Translating it yields CASRLSFRQGSTYEQYF. The V and J genes are TRBV5-1 and TRBJ2-7, with 7 bases aligning to TRBD1. Trimming removed 5 bases from V and 2 bases from J; junction bases left unmatched: 16. The CDR3 is 17 amino acids. Germline V gene lookup returns CDR1 SGHRS and CDR2 YFSETQ.

V usage is TRBV5-1 and J usage is TRBJ2-1, with D perhaps matching TRBD2 (6 bases). Trimming stripped 4 bases from V and 2 bases from J, with 13 bases between. Germline-derived CDR1 and CDR2 are SGHRS and YFSETQ. This CDR3 spans 15 amino acids. CDR3 sequence (DNA): TGCGCCAGCAGCATTGGGGGGAGCACCTACAATGAGCAGTTCTTC. The encoded protein is CASSIGGSTYNEQFF.

This chain uses TRBV27 with TRBJ1-1; TRBD1 might be the D (5 bases). This CDR3 spans 14 amino acids. The germline V gene encodes CDR1 MNHEY and CDR2 SMNVEV (reference sequence). Trimming took off 3 bases at V and 0 bases at J, with 8 bases between the two ends. The CDR3 DNA sequence: TGTGCCAGCAGTTTCGGGGGTATGAACACTGAAGCTTTCTTT. It yields the protein CASSFGGMNTEAFF.

The chain is built from TRBV18 and TRBJ1-3; 9 bases align to TRBD1. The length of the CDR3 is 15 residues. The germline CDR1 and CDR2 sequences are KGHSH and LQKENI. V dropped 3 bases and J dropped 3; count of bases not matched to a gene: 3. In DNA, the CDR3 is TGTGCCAGCTCACCCGACAGGGGGAATGGAAACACCATATATTTT. Its protein is CASSPDRGNGNTIYF.

This clone was seen once. The V gene is TRBV30, the J gene TRBJ1-3; D remains ambiguous. The DNA end lines up better with TRBJ2-2; the J call may be wrong. The CDR3 covers 10 residues. The germline V gene has CDR1 GTSNPN and CDR2 SVGIG (reference sequence). The CDR3 sequence is CALRAGELFF. The CDR3 DNA reads TGTGCCCTAAGGGCCGGGGAGCTGTTTTTT.

V usage is TRBV28 and J usage is TRBJ2-7; 9 nucleotides match TRBD1. CDR1 and CDR2 (germline): MDHEN, SYDVKM. V trimming: 4 bases; J trimming: 1 base; junction bases outside the gene matches: 11. The CDR3 contains 17 residues. This chain's CDR3 is CASSYGTGFPVSYEQYF. In DNA, the CDR3 is TGTGCCAGCAGTTACGGGACAGGGTTTCCCGTTTCCTACGAGCAGTACTTC.

V is TRBV6-1 and J is TRBJ1-1, with a tentative D call TRBD1 (5 bases). The CDR3 is 14 residues long. Trimming shortened V by 4 bases and J by 1 base, and 10 bases separated the two germline ends. CDR1 MNHNS and CDR2 SASEGT come from the germline V gene. CDR3: CASSAWRGNTEAFF. The CDR3 DNA sequence: TGTGCCAGCAGTGCTTGGAGGGGGAACACTGAAGCTTTCTTT.

The chain has TRBV2 and TRBJ2-5; 12 nucleotides agree with TRBD1. The better agreement between TRBJ2-7 and the DNA end casts doubt on the J call. The germline gives CDR1 SNHLY, CDR2 FYNNEI. This CDR3 is built from 16 residues. CDR3 residues: CASSPARDRGRYEQYF. In DNA form, the CDR3 reads TGTGCCAGCAGCCCCGCCCGGGACAGGGGGCGGTACGAGCAGTACTTC.

This chain uses TRBV27 with TRBJ2-5; TRBD1 matches at 7 bases. Germline CDR1 is MNHEY and CDR2 is SMNVEV (reference sequence). The CDR3 covers 14 residues. V trimming: 3 bases; J trimming: 4 bases; junction bases outside the gene matches: 5. The CDR3 nucleotides read TGTGCCAGCAGTTTGGGCAGGGGGTTAGAGACCCAGTACTTC. Translation: CASSLGRGLETQYF.

The V call is TRBV10-2, the J call TRBJ2-2, with 7 bases matching TRBD1. Germline V gene data show CDR1 as WSHSY and CDR2 as SAAADI. With 7 bases clipped from V and 5 bases from J, the junction kept 10 bases outside the gene matches. This CDR3 comprises 15 residues. CDR3 in amino acids: CASTRQGMRTGELFF. CDR3 bases: TGCGCCAGCACCCGACAGGGAATGAGGACCGGGGAGCTGTTTTTT.

The J gene is TRBJ2-7, the V gene TRBV5-1, with 10 nucleotides matching TRBD1. Germline lookup yields CDR1 SGHRS and CDR2 YFSETQ. J gave up 2 bases and V 4 bases, and 6 bases lay outside the gene matches. The length of the CDR3 is 15 residues. The CDR3 loop reads CASSETGTGAYEQYF. CDR3 sequence (DNA): TGCGCCAGCAGCGAAACCGGGACAGGGGCCTACGAGCAGTACTTC.

About this clone itself: The junction differs from germline at one of its ends, possibly a read error. The V gene is TRBV28, the J gene TRBJ2-3; 9 bases are shared with TRBD1. The CDR3 consists of 12 residues. Germline CDR1 is MDHEN and CDR2 is SYDVKM. The CDR3 DNA is TGTGCCAGCAGTCCTCCTGGGACAGGGAACCTCTTT. Its protein product is CASSPPGTGNLF.